Presented here are 21 T cell receptor beta chains from one specimen sequenced in a study of T-cell memory formation after mild COVID-19. TCRdb passed the 5' RACE reads through MiXCR, listing each CDR3 protein once. This sample carries tens of thousands of distinct CDR3 sequences, 28% of them seen once, and the ten largest clones take roughly two fifths. The specimen was PBMCs or a T cell subset sorted from them (not recorded which). All receptors derive from a man aged 18 to 35 who had mild COVID-19 (a few samples of this study predate the infection). Cell type and time point are not known.

This clonotype was counted between two and nine times. This chain uses TRBV7-9 with TRBJ1-2; D is uncertain. Per germline, CDR1 SEHNR and CDR2 FQNEAQ (reference sequence). Trimming took 1 base from V and 4 from J, leaving 10 bases between them. The CDR3 spans 14 residues. The CDR3 here is CASSLVAAFYGYTF. Written as DNA, the CDR3 is TGTGCCAGCAGCTTAGTCGCAGCCTTCTATGGCTACACCTTC.

This clonotype was detected only a few times. The V gene is TRBV6-6, the J gene TRBJ2-2; D is undetermined. Germline V gene data show CDR1 as MNHNY and CDR2 as SVGAGI (reference sequence). The CDR3 sequence is 17 residues long. V was cut by 2 bases and J by 2 bases, with 15 bases left in between. DNA for the CDR3: TGTGCCAGCAGTTACCCGGATTTGCGGCACAACACCGGGGAGCTGTTTTTT. Encoded protein: CASSYPDLRHNTGELFF.

This clonotype has just a few counts. This chain joins TRBV7-3 and TRBJ2-1; possible D gene TRBD1, 6 bases. Per germline, CDR1 SGHTA and CDR2 FQGTGA. This CDR3 region has 13 residues. V was trimmed by 5 bases and J by 7 bases, leaving 12 bases between them. CDR3 protein: CASSTYRANEQFF. The DNA for the CDR3 is TGTGCCAGCAGCACATACAGGGCGAATGAGCAGTTCTTC.

This clonotype was seen a few times. The rearrangement joins TRBV27 to TRBJ2-1, with D perhaps TRBD2 (6 bases). V lost 5 bases and J lost 0, with 14 bases in between. Germline CDR1 and CDR2: MNHEY and SMNVEV (reference sequence). CDR3 size: 16 residues. CDR3 DNA: TGTGCCAGCAGTCTTACCCCCGGGGGCTCCTACAATGAGCAGTTCTTC. As protein: CASSLTPGGSYNEQFF.

In DNA, the CDR3 is TGTGCCAGCAGTTACCGAGGGGTAGAAGAGACCCAGTACTTC. This translates into CASSYRGVEETQYF. V and J are TRBV6-5 and TRBJ2-5, with D perhaps given as TRBD1 or TRBD2 (5 bases each). CDR3 length: 14 residues. V lost 2 bases and J 3 bases, leaving 10 bases between the germline ends. Per germline, CDR1 MNHEY and CDR2 SVGAGI.

This sequence joins TRBV6-6 and TRBJ2-7; unclear D gene. The germline V and J ends were trimmed by 7 bases and 1 base, with 14 bases remaining between them. The CDR3 spans 14 residues. The V gene's germline CDR1 is MNHNY and CDR2 SVGAGI (reference sequence). The CDR3 region has the DNA TGTGCCAGCATTAGGCGACAAGGGTCCTACGAGCAGTACTTC. The encoded protein is CASIRRQGSYEQYF.

The chain carries TRBV7-2 and TRBJ2-3, with D possibly matching TRBD1 (6 bases). Germline CDR1 is SGHTA and CDR2 is FQGNSA. V lost 5 bases to trimming and J lost 3 bases, with 18 bases between them. This CDR3 has 16 amino acids. The DNA for the CDR3 is TGTGCCAGCAGCCTAGTTTCCAGGGGACGGACAGATACGCAGTATTTT. Amino acid sequence: CASSLVSRGRTDTQYF.

The genes are TRBV7-3 and TRBJ2-6; unclear D gene. The CDR3 loop spans 15 amino acids. Germline assignment: CDR1 SGHTA and CDR2 FQGTGA. Trimming left V 0 bases short and J 0 bases short, with 3 bases between. Here the CDR3 DNA reads TGTGCCAGCAGCTTAACGGGCTCTGGGGCCAACGTCCTGACTTTC. Translating it yields CASSLTGSGANVLTF.

In its sample, this clonotype was seen a few times. The rearrangement uses TRBV6-2 or TRBV6-3 and TRBJ2-7; perhaps TRBD1 as D (6 bases). The CDR3 is made up of 15 amino acids. V lost 10 bases to trimming and J lost 0 bases, with 19 bases between them. Germline lookup yields CDR1 MNHEY and CDR2 SVGEGT. CDR3 residues: CATETYRESSYEQYF. For the CDR3, the DNA is TGTGCCACCGAAACCTACAGGGAGAGCTCCTACGAGCAGTACTTC.

The chain recombines TRBV7-3 with TRBJ2-7, with 10 positions matching TRBD2. The CDR3 runs to 15 residues. The germline CDR1 and CDR2 sequences are SGHTA and FQGTGA. V lost 5 bases and J lost 2; bases outside the gene matches: 6. The CDR3 region is CASSRSGGETYEQYF. In nucleotides, the CDR3 is TGTGCCAGCAGCCGGAGCGGGGGGGAAACCTACGAGCAGTACTTC.

This sequence joins TRBV10-2 and TRBJ2-4; no reliable D call. The CDR3 covers 13 residues. V was clipped by 8 bases and J by 6 bases, with 14 bases between them. Germline CDR1 and CDR2: WSHSY and SAAADI. The CDR3 coding sequence is TGCGCCAGCTTCGGTACCCCAGGAAACATTCAGTACTTC. This sequence encodes CASFGTPGNIQYF.

The V and J genes are TRBV7-9 and TRBJ1-1, with TRBD1 identical over 8 bases. The V gene end was trimmed by 4 bases and the J gene end by 6 bases; junction bases not matched to a gene: 10. CDR1 is SEHNR, CDR2 FQNEAQ, per germline (reference sequence). The CDR3 covers 15 residues. In DNA form, the CDR3 reads TGTGCCAGCAGCTCAATCGGACAGGGAGGCCCTGAAGCTTTCTTT. Protein: CASSSIGQGGPEAFF.

This clonotype was observed a few times. This chain links TRBV11-2 with TRBJ2-7, with D hard to call. V lost 4 bases and J lost 3, with 10 bases in between. Per the germline V gene, CDR1 is SGHAT and CDR2 is FQNNGV. This CDR3 comprises 13 residues. CDR3 residues: CASSSELVYEQYV. In DNA, the CDR3 is TGTGCCAGCAGCTCCGAACTCGTCTACGAGCAGTACGTC.

This sequence joins TRBV15 and TRBJ2-7; the D is unclear. Germline CDR1 LNHNV, CDR2 YYDKDF (reference sequence). This CDR3 has 12 amino acids. V lost 5 bases and J lost 4, with 9 bases in between. CDR3 sequence reads: CATSLLNYEQYF. The CDR3 bases are TGTGCCACCAGCTTGCTCAATTACGAGCAGTACTTC.

The gene calls are TRBV7-2 and TRBJ2-1; D gene uncertain. The CDR3 extends over 12 amino acids. Germline V CDR1 and CDR2: SGHTA, FQGNSA. The ends were cut back, 3 bases at V and 8 bases at J, with 8 bases in the middle. The CDR3 here is CASSFPLDEQFF. Here the CDR3 DNA reads TGTGCCAGCAGCTTTCCCCTTGATGAGCAGTTCTTC.

This clonotype was found a few times. The chain combines TRBV12-3 or TRBV12-4 with TRBJ1-2; D unclear. CDR3 length: 15 amino acids. V was shortened by 5 bases and J by 4 bases, with 17 bases between the two germline ends. CDR3 sequence reads: CASSPGTPAFYGYTF. CDR3 coding DNA: TGTGCCAGCAGTCCCGGAACACCCGCCTTCTATGGCTACACCTTC.

The sample holds a few counts of this clonotype. V is TRBV6-4 and J is TRBJ2-1, with 8 bases lining up with TRBD2. V shed 5 bases, J shed 5 bases, and the junction held 8 bases outside the gene matches. Germline V gene lookup returns CDR1 MRHNA and CDR2 SNTAGT. This CDR3 is 15 amino acids long. This chain's CDR3 is CASSPFGGANNEQFF. The DNA of the CDR3 is TGTGCCAGCAGTCCCTTCGGGGGGGCTAACAATGAGCAGTTCTTC.

The chain couples TRBV20-1 to TRBJ2-1, with 12 bases fitting TRBD2. Germline values: CDR1 DFQATT, CDR2 SNEGSKA (reference sequence). V dropped 3 bases and J dropped 2; count of bases not matched to a gene: 11. This CDR3 comprises 18 residues. The CDR3 coding sequence is TGCAGTGCTAGGCAGACTAGCGGGGGAGACTACACCTACAATGAGCAGTTCTTC. Its protein product is CSARQTSGGDYTYNEQFF.

At least ten counts were recorded for this clonotype. The V gene is TRBV7-3, the J gene TRBJ2-2, with D unresolved. The CDR3 has 15 amino acids. Germline-derived CDR1 and CDR2 are SGHTA and FQGTGA. V lost 5 bases, J lost 5 bases, and 15 bases lay in between. This CDR3 reads CASSQHPGGTGELFF. The CDR3 nucleotides are TGTGCCAGCAGCCAACATCCAGGTGGAACCGGGGAGCTGTTTTTT.

The chain couples TRBV4-3 to TRBJ2-1; D is perhaps TRBD2 (6 bases). Per germline, CDR1 LGHNA and CDR2 YSLEER. V lost 0 bases and J lost 4, with 10 bases in between. The CDR3 sequence is 15 residues long. CDR3 region: CASSQDLAGYNEQFF. The CDR3 DNA sequence: TGCGCCAGCAGCCAAGACCTTGCGGGGTACAATGAGCAGTTCTTC.

The gene calls are TRBV7-2 and TRBJ2-7; 7 bases are shared with TRBD1. Looked up from germline, CDR1 is SGHTA and CDR2 is FQGNSA. The CDR3 has 16 residues. After removal of 2 bases from V and 2 bases from J, the junction contained 9 bases not matched to a gene. CDR3 region: CASSLKSTGLTYEQYF. CDR3 nucleotides: TGTGCCAGCAGCTTAAAATCGACAGGGTTAACCTACGAGCAGTACTTC.